This T cell receptor beta chain was sequenced during a study of cytomegalovirus exposure and HLA in healthy donors. The germline CDR1 and CDR2 sequences are MGHRA and YSYEKL. The junction had 17 bases not matched to a gene; V was cut back by 3 bases and J by 4 bases. The CDR3 length is 21 residues. Libraries were prepared by immunoSEQ multiplex PCR; TCRdb keeps only in-frame clonotypes and omits some of them. Of about 110,000 clones in the sample, 90% to 96% were seen once. Sequenced sample: PBMCs. The genes are TRBV4-1 and TRBJ2-1; TRBD2 agrees at 14 bases. This clonotype originated in a woman between 18 and 29 years old in good health and CMV-seronegative. The CDR3 nucleotides are TGCGCCAGCAGCCAGTACCGGGGACTGGCGACTAGCGGGGGGGCTTACAATGAGCAGTTCTTC. As protein: CASSQYRGLATSGGAYNEQFF.